This entry lists 21 T cell receptor beta chains sequenced from one sample in a study of blood T cell repertoires in COVID-19. Sequencing was performed with immunoSEQ multiplex PCR; in TCRdb, only in-frame clones are kept and a portion is missing. The sample holds roughly 260,000 clones, roughly 90% seen once. The sequencing input was peripheral blood. The receptors originated from a woman aged 50 to 65 who had recovered from COVID-19.

V and J are TRBV5-1 and TRBJ2-2, with TRBD1 matching 7 bases. The CDR3 runs 15 residues. Germline V lookup: CDR1 SGHRS, CDR2 YFSETQ. V lost 4 bases, J lost 4 bases, and 7 bases stayed unmatched. This CDR3 is CASSLTGSSTGELFF. The DNA of the CDR3 is TGCGCCAGCAGCCTGACAGGGTCTAGCACCGGGGAGCTGTTTTTT.

This sequence joins TRBV30 and TRBJ1-2; 7 bases line up with TRBD1. The CDR3 totals 16 residues. V shed 1 base and J 4 bases; nucleotides not matched to a gene: 12. Germline V gene sequence: CDR1 GTSNPN, CDR2 SVGIG (reference sequence). The CDR3 here is CAWSDIGGQKGYGYTF. The CDR3 DNA reads TGTGCCTGGAGTGATATTGGGGGACAGAAGGGCTATGGCTACACCTTC.

The V gene is TRBV5-4, the J gene TRBJ1-2, with a tentative D call TRBD1 (6 bases). V lost 5 bases and J lost 1, with 12 bases in between. Germline assignment: CDR1 SGHNT and CDR2 YYREEE (reference sequence). This CDR3 comprises 14 residues. The CDR3 sequence is CASRLQGINYGYTF. CDR3 in DNA: TGTGCCAGCAGATTACAGGGCATTAACTATGGCTACACCTTC.

J is TRBJ1-4 and V is TRBV29-1, with D hard to call. Germline V gene data show CDR1 as SQVTM and CDR2 as ANQGSEA. This CDR3 is 13 amino acids long. The germline V and J ends were trimmed by 6 bases and 8 bases, with 16 bases remaining between them. In nucleotides, the CDR3 is TGCAGCGTCGTCCGTGGGTCGGGGGAAAAACTGTTTTTT. Translated, it gives CSVVRGSGEKLFF.

The V gene is TRBV7-9, the J gene TRBJ2-5, with 9 bases matching TRBD2. The length of the CDR3 is 15 residues. Germline CDR1 is SEHNR and CDR2 is FQNEAQ (reference sequence). Trimming took 3 bases from V and 2 from J; bases not matched to a gene: 4. The CDR3 here is CASSFAAGGQETQYF. CDR3 sequence (DNA): TGTGCCAGCAGCTTCGCAGCGGGGGGACAAGAGACCCAGTACTTC.

This clone turned up a few times. This chain connects TRBV14 to TRBJ1-1, with D possibly matching TRBD1 (5 bases). Trimming took off 5 bases at V and 7 bases at J, with 11 bases between the two ends. This CDR3 comprises 12 residues. The germline V gene encodes CDR1 SGHDN and CDR2 FVKESK. The CDR3 is CASSTQGYEAFF. CDR3 nucleotides: TGTGCCAGCAGCACTCAGGGTTATGAAGCTTTCTTT.

The genes are TRBV30 and TRBJ1-4; a weak D match, TRBD1 (5 bases). The CDR3 runs to 14 residues. The germline CDR1 and CDR2 sequences are GTSNPN and SVGIG (reference sequence). Trimming cost V 4 bases and J 5 bases, with 14 bases left between them. The CDR3 sequence: CAWTGGRVNEKLFF. CDR3 nucleotides: TGTGCCTGGACGGGGGGGAGAGTGAATGAAAAACTGTTTTTT. The variable domain in full, completed from reference TRBV30 and TRBJ1-4, reads SQTIHQWPATLVQPVGSPLSLECTVEGTSNPNLYWYRQAAGRGLQLLFYSVGIGQISSEVPQNLSASRPQDRQFILSSKKLLLSDSGFYLCAWTGGRVNEKLFFGSGTQLSVL.

The chain recombines TRBV5-5 with TRBJ1-3, with D possibly TRBD1 on 6 matching bases. Germline lookup yields CDR1 SGHKS and CDR2 YYEKEE (reference sequence). The V and J ends lost 2 bases and 4 bases respectively, with 10 bases between them. The CDR3 is 14 residues long. This chain's CDR3 is CASSLGTSGNTIYF. CDR3 bases: TGTGCCAGCAGCTTAGGGACATCCGGAAACACCATATATTTT.

The chain has TRBV14 and TRBJ2-1; 7 nucleotides match TRBD1. The J segment lost 5 bases and the V segment lost 4 bases, leaving 11 bases of the junction unmatched. The CDR3 sequence is 16 residues long. The germline CDR1 and CDR2 sequences are SGHDN and FVKESK. DNA for the CDR3: TGTGCCAGCAGCCCCCTACAGGGGATAGGCCACAATGAGCAGTTCTTC. The encoded protein is CASSPLQGIGHNEQFF.

The genes are TRBV6-5 and TRBJ2-7; weak D call: TRBD1 (7 bases). Germline V gene data show CDR1 as MNHEY and CDR2 as SVGAGI. The CDR3 contains 13 residues. V lost 4 bases, J lost 6 bases, and 13 bases lay in between. The DNA for the CDR3 is TGTGCCAGCAGTTTTACAGGGGAGGCCGAGCAGTACTTC. As protein: CASSFTGEAEQYF.

The chain employs TRBV12-5 and TRBJ1-1; the D gene is possibly TRBD1 (5 bases). From germline, CDR1 is LGHNT and CDR2 FRNRAP. V was trimmed by 2 bases and J by 11 bases, leaving 9 bases between them. The length of the CDR3 is 11 residues. CDR3 residues: CASGLYGGAFF. The CDR3 nucleotides read TGTGCTAGTGGTTTGTATGGGGGGGCTTTCTTT.

Of note for this clone: The sample carries other DNA sequences with the same CDR3. J is TRBJ2-7 and V is TRBV5-1; TRBD1 aligns across 7 bases. The CDR3 is made up of 14 amino acids. CDR1 and CDR2 (germline): SGHRS, YFSETQ. V was pared by 3 bases and J by 0 bases, with 3 bases of the junction left unmatched. CDR3 sequence: CASSSRQGSYEQYF. The CDR3 nucleotides are TGCGCCAGCAGCTCGCGACAGGGCTCCTACGAGCAGTACTTC. The whole variable domain, filled in from reference TRBV5-1 and TRBJ2-7, reads KAGVTQTPRYLIKTRGQQVTLSCSPISGHRSVSWYQQTPGQGLQFLFEYFSETQRNKGNFPGRFSGRQFSNSRSEMNVSTLELGDSALYLCASSSRQGSYEQYFGPGTRLTVT.

This clone appeared once. The gene calls are TRBV5-4 and TRBJ2-1; TRBD1 matches at 9 bases. The CDR3 runs to 16 residues. The J segment lost 2 bases and the V segment lost 1 base, leaving 4 bases of the junction unmatched. The germline V gene has CDR1 SGHNT and CDR2 YYREEE (reference sequence). As DNA, the CDR3 is TGTGCCAGCAGCTTGCCGGGACAGGGAGCCTACAATGAGCAGTTCTTC. The encoded protein is CASSLPGQGAYNEQFF.

The DNA of the CDR3 is TGTGCCTGGAGTGCTACAGGGGGCGCGGGGGAGCAGTACTTC. Translation gives CAWSATGGAGEQYF. V and J are TRBV30 and TRBJ2-7; 9 bases fit TRBD1. The ends lost 1 base at V and 7 bases at J; junction bases unmatched: 8. Germline loops: CDR1 GTSNPN, CDR2 SVGIG (reference sequence). The CDR3 is made up of 14 amino acids.

J is TRBJ2-1 and V is TRBV28, with 15 bases lining up with TRBD2. CDR3 length equals 21 residues. CDR1 and CDR2 (germline): MDHEN, SYDVKM. V trimming: 2 bases; J trimming: 4 bases; junction bases outside the gene matches: 15. CDR3 loop: CASSLRTSGRAIISGYNEQFF. The CDR3 bases are TGTGCCAGCAGTTTAAGGACTAGCGGGAGGGCCATCATATCAGGGTACAATGAGCAGTTCTTC.

The chain employs TRBV28 and TRBJ1-3; D is possibly TRBD1 (6 bases). Per the germline V gene, CDR1 is MDHEN and CDR2 is SYDVKM. CDR3 length: 15 residues. The V end lost 9 bases, the J end lost 2 bases, and 17 bases lay between the germline ends. CDR3 protein: CASQYIRGTGNTIYF. CDR3 DNA sequence: TGTGCCAGTCAATATATAAGGGGGACTGGAAACACCATATATTTT.

V gene TRBV7-2 combines with J gene TRBJ2-1, with 8 bases aligning to TRBD2. The V gene end was trimmed by 2 bases and the J gene end by 7 bases; junction bases not matched to a gene: 13. Germline V CDR1 and CDR2: SGHTA, FQGNSA. The CDR3 sequence is 17 residues long. In DNA form, the CDR3 reads TGTGCCAGCAGCTTATTCCTCGGCGGGAGGTTGTGGAATGAGCAGTTCTTC. Its protein is CASSLFLGGRLWNEQFF.

This clone occurred once. The chain links TRBV10-3 to TRBJ1-6; D gene unclear. The CDR3 has 17 amino acids. Germline CDR1 reads ENHRY; CDR2 reads SYGVKD. The V and J ends lost 2 bases and 0 bases respectively, with 11 bases between them. The CDR3 sequence: CAISEGRLSSYNSPLHF. The CDR3 DNA is TGTGCCATCAGTGAGGGCAGGCTGAGCTCCTATAATTCACCCCTCCACTTT.

V and J are TRBV9 and TRBJ2-3; 7 positions match TRBD1. CDR1 and CDR2 (germline): SGDLS, YYNGEE. The J segment lost 0 bases and the V segment lost 8 bases, leaving 6 bases of the junction unmatched. The CDR3 loop spans 14 amino acids. CDR3 protein: CASTGARSTDTQYF. The CDR3, as DNA: TGTGCCAGTACAGGGGCCCGAAGCACAGATACGCAGTATTTT.

This chain uses TRBV6-5 with TRBJ1-4; D gene uncertain. Germline V gives CDR1 MNHEY, CDR2 SVGAGI. The CDR3 is 15 amino acids. The ends were cut back, 7 bases at V and 4 bases at J, with 16 bases in the middle. The CDR3 loop reads CASKQRSGHNEKLFF. The DNA of the CDR3 is TGTGCCAGCAAGCAAAGGTCAGGTCATAATGAAAAACTGTTTTTT.

This chain joins TRBV28 and TRBJ2-3, with 10 nucleotides matching TRBD2. The CDR3 is made up of 16 amino acids. Germline trimming cut 6 bases from V and 1 base from J; bases unmatched to any gene: 7. The germline gives CDR1 MDHEN, CDR2 SYDVKM. DNA for the CDR3: TGTGCCAGCAGGGTTCGACTAGCGGGCGGCACAGATACGCAGTATTTT. Amino acid sequence: CASRVRLAGGTDTQYF. The whole variable domain, remainder taken from reference TRBV28 and TRBJ2-3, is DVKVTQSSRYLVKRTGEKVFLECVQDMDHENMFWYRQDPGLGLRLIYFSYDVKMKEKGDIPEGYSVSREKKERFSLILESASTNQTSMYLCASRVRLAGGTDTQYFGPGTRLTVL.